The present entry profiles one TCR beta chain with its context. Its target is not known. The study ran its PCR with 60 Vbeta and 13 Jbeta primers. Profiled with immunoSEQ multiplex PCR; TCRdb holds only in-frame clones, not every one. The sample consists of about 120,000 clones, around two thirds of them appearing once. The sample comes from a study of cytomegalovirus exposure and HLA in healthy donors. Study results and limitations: TCR sequences were mostly rare, though some public TCRs occurred in many donors. Several of the most significant clusters appeared, in a later analysis, to be linked to common viral pathogens. According to an earlier analysis, most TCR beta V segments yielded productive rearrangements about 90% or about 30% of the time.

The CDR3 runs to 13 residues. Trimming shortened V by 4 bases and J by 0 bases, and 9 bases separated the two germline ends. Germline CDR1 SQVTM, CDR2 ANQGSEA. This clonotype originated in a woman aged 40 to 50 in good health and CMV-seropositive. The rearrangement uses TRBV29-1 and TRBJ1-1; D gene ambiguous. The specimen was PBMCs. The CDR3 here is CSVAGRMNTEAFF. CDR3 nucleotide sequence: TGCAGCGTTGCAGGCAGGATGAACACTGAAGCTTTCTTT. Using reference TRBV29-1 and TRBJ1-1 for the parts outside the CDR3, the full variable domain is SAVISQKPSRDICQRGTSLTIQCQVDSQVTMMFWYRQQPGQSLTLIATANQGSEATYESGFVIDKFPISRPNLTFSTLTVSNMSPEDSSIYLCSVAGRMNTEAFFGQGTRLTVV.